This T cell receptor (beta chain) is from a study of blood T cell repertoires in COVID-19. The length of the CDR3 is 18 residues. CDR1 is SGHTA and CDR2 is FQGNSA in the germline V gene. V shed 3 bases and J 7 bases; nucleotides not matched to a gene: 16. Using immunoSEQ multiplex PCR, the repertoire was profiled, and TCRdb retains in-frame clones only, with some absent. Here the sample spans about 200,000 clones, roughly 85% being singletons. This receptor was taken from a woman in her 70s with COVID-19, enrolled during active disease. The genes are TRBV7-2 and TRBJ2-2; 8 bases agree with TRBD2. Sequencing used peripheral blood. In nucleotides, the CDR3 is TGTGCCAGCAGCTTGTTAGCAAGCCGGGGGGGCGTCGGCGGGGAGCTGTTTTTT. It is translated as CASSLLASRGGVGGELFF.